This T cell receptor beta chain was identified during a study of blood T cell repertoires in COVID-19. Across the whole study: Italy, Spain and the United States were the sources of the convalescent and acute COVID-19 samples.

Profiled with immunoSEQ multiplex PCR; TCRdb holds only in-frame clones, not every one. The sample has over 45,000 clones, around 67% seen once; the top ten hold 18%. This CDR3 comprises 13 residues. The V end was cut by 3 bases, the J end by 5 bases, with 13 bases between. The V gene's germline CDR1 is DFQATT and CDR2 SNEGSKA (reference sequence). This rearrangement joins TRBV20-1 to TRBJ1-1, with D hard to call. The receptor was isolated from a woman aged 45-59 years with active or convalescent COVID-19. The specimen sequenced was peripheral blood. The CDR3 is CSASVVSGTEAFF. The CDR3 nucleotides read TGCAGTGCTAGTGTTGTATCGGGTACTGAAGCTTTCTTT.